A selection of T cell receptor beta chains follows, all from one sample in a study of blood T cells in healthy people across ages. A single record per CDR3 protein comes from TCRdb applying MiXCR to the 5' RACE reads. Of 550,000 to 750,000 distinct CDR3 sequences in the sample, around a fifth were seen once. Sequenced input: blood. The receptors come from a man between 65 and 79 years old in good health. The CDR3 runs from the conserved cysteine through the conserved F or W. The D gene is left open where the match is weak. The listing skips clone size in some rows; elsewhere it reads once, few, many or a size class.

d_call clone_size j_call v_call cdr3_aa cdr3_nt
- - TRBJ2-5 TRBV12-3/TRBV12-4 CASSFRHQETQYF TGTGCCAGCAGTTTTCGGCATCAAGAGACCCAGTACTTC
- - TRBJ1-1 TRBV5-1 CASSPDVGPTEAFF TGCGCCAGCAGCCCCGATGTGGGTCCCACTGAAGCTTTCTTT
TRBD2 - TRBJ2-5 TRBV4-3 CASSQVVSGGQEETQYF TGCGCCAGCAGCCAAGTAGTTAGCGGGGGGCAGGAAGAGACCCAGTACTTC
TRBD1 - TRBJ1-2 TRBV7-2 CASSTRQGSGYTF TGTGCCAGCAGCACCCGACAGGGTTCAGGCTACACCTTC
- - TRBJ2-1 TRBV3-1 CASSQEGSGRYNEQFF TGTGCCAGCAGCCAAGAGGGTAGCGGCCGGTACAATGAGCAGTTCTTC
- - TRBJ2-1 TRBV6-2/TRBV6-3 CASSDITLGGNEQFF TGTGCCAGCAGCGATATTACTTTGGGGGGCAATGAGCAGTTCTTC
TRBD1 - TRBJ1-2 TRBV18 CASSPDRNNYGYTF TGTGCCAGCTCTCCGGACAGGAATAACTATGGCTACACCTTC
- - TRBJ2-3 TRBV5-1 CASSLESSTDTQYF TGCGCCAGCAGCTTGGAGAGTTCCACAGATACGCAGTATTTT
- few TRBJ1-1 TRBV4-1 CASSLTTGTLEAFF TGCGCCAGCAGCCTAACGACCGGGACCCTTGAAGCTTTCTTT
TRBD1 few TRBJ2-1 TRBV4-1 CASSQDDGTGSNEQFF TGCGCCAGCAGCCAGGACGACGGGACAGGGTCCAATGAGCAGTTCTTC
- few TRBJ1-3 TRBV6-6 CASSYRVPSGNTIYF TGTGCCAGCAGTTACAGGGTGCCGTCTGGAAACACCATATATTTT
TRBD2 - TRBJ2-1 TRBV20-1 CSARDFRLAGDNEQFF TGCAGTGCTAGAGATTTTAGGCTAGCGGGGGACAATGAGCAGTTCTTC
TRBD2 many TRBJ2-7 TRBV29-1 CSGSAGRSYEQYF TGCAGCGGATCGGCCGGGAGGAGTTACGAGCAGTACTTC
- few TRBJ2-5 TRBV10-3 CAISAARAETQYF TGTGCCATCAGTGCCGCCAGGGCCGAGACCCAGTACTTC
TRBD2 few TRBJ2-1 TRBV7-9 CASSLAGTSGTSYNEQFF TGTGCCAGCAGCTTAGCAGGGACTAGCGGGACAAGTTACAATGAGCAGTTCTTC
TRBD1 few TRBJ1-5 TRBV5-5 CASSPGTGRYQPQHF TGTGCCAGCAGCCCTGGGACAGGGCGTTATCAGCCCCAGCATTTT
- - TRBJ2-3 TRBV12-3/TRBV12-4 CASSLSGRRMYF TGTGCCAGCAGTTTATCCGGCAGAAGGATGTATTTT
- - TRBJ1-4 TRBV5-1 CASSLITGTNEKLFF TGCGCCAGCAGCTTGATTACCGGGACGAATGAAAAACTGTTTTTT
- few TRBJ2-5 TRBV6-1 CASSGGAQEIQGTQYF TGTGCCAGCAGTGGGGGAGCCCAAGAGATCCAAGGGACCCAGTACTTC
TRBD1 - TRBJ1-1 TRBV10-3 CAIRTGGTEAFF TGTGCCATCAGGACAGGGGGCACTGAAGCTTTCTTT
TRBD1 once TRBJ1-2 TRBV5-1 CASSLGDSPNYGHTF TGCGCCAGCAGCTTGGGGGACAGCCCTAACTATGGCCACACCTTC
TRBD1 - TRBJ2-4 TRBV20-1 CSANRDREGHIQYF TGCAGTGCTAACCGGGACAGGGAGGGTCACATTCAGTACTTC
- - TRBJ2-7 TRBV3-1 CASSQDRARQYF TGTGCCAGCAGCCAAGATAGGGCTCGGCAGTACTTC
- - TRBJ1-3 TRBV29-1 CSVDQGSDTIYF TGCAGCGTTGACCAGGGATCAGACACCATATATTTT
- - TRBJ1-1 TRBV30 CAWSVRPTTVNTEAFF TGTGCCTGGAGTGTACGCCCCACGACGGTGAACACTGAAGCTTTCTTT
TRBD2 - TRBJ2-1 TRBV25-1 CASSLAGGMGQFF TGTGCCAGCAGCCTAGCGGGAGGGATGGGGCAGTTCTTC
- few TRBJ2-3 TRBV20-1 CSTLSGGTDTQYF TGCAGTACCCTAAGCGGAGGCACAGATACGCAGTATTTT
- many TRBJ1-4 TRBV20-1 CSARALGRGLIGGNEKLFF TGCAGTGCTAGAGCCTTGGGCAGGGGCCTAATTGGCGGCAATGAAAAACTGTTTTTT
- few TRBJ2-3 TRBV9 CASSVALEDTQYF TGTGCCAGCAGCGTAGCCCTAGAAGATACGCAGTATTTT
- few TRBJ1-5 TRBV18 CASSPGSDQPQHF TGTGCCAGCTCACCTGGGAGCGATCAGCCCCAGCATTTT
- few TRBJ1-6 TRBV4-3 CASSQESLGSYNSPLHF TGCGCCAGCAGCCAAGAGTCCCTGGGCTCCTATAATTCACCCCTCCACTTT
- - TRBJ2-3 TRBV7-9 CASSLGDAYTDTQYF TGTGCCAGCAGCTTAGGGGACGCGTACACAGATACGCAGTATTTT
TRBD1 - TRBJ2-7 TRBV11-2 CASSSPAGTGTYEQYF TGTGCCAGCAGCTCCCCTGCGGGGACAGGGACCTACGAGCAGTACTTC